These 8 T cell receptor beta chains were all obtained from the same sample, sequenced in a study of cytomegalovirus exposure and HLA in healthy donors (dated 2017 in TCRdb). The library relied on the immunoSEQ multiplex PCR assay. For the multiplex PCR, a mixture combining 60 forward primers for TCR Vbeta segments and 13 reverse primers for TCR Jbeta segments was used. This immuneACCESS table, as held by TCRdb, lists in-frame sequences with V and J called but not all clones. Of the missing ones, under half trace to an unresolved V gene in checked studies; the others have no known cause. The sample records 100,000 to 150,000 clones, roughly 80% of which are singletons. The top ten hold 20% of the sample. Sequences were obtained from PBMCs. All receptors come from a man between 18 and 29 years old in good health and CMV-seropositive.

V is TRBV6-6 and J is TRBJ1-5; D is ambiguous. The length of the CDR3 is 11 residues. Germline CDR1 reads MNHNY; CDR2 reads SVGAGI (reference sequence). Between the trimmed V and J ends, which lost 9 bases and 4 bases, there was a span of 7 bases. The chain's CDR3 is CARHRNQPQHF. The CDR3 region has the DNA TGTGCCAGACACAGAAATCAGCCCCAGCATTTT.

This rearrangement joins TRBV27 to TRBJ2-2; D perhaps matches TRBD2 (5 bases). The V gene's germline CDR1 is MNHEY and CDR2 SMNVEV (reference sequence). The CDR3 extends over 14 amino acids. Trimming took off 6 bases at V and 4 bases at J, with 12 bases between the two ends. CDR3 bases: TGTGCCAGCAGCTCCTCAGCGGCCACCGGGGAGCTGTTTTTT. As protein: CASSSSAATGELFF.

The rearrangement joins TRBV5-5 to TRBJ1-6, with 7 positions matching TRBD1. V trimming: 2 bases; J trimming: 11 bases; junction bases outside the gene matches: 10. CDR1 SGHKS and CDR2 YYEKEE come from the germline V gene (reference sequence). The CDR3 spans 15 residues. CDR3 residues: CASSFADRETTPLHF. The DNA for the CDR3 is TGTGCCAGCAGCTTCGCCGACAGGGAAACGACACCCCTCCACTTT. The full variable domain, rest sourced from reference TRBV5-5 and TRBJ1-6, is DAGVTQSPTHLIKTRGQQVTLRCSPISGHKSVSWYQQVLGQGPQFIFQYYEKEERGRGNFPDRFSARQFPNYSSELNVNALLLGDSALYLCASSFADRETTPLHFGNGTRLTVT.

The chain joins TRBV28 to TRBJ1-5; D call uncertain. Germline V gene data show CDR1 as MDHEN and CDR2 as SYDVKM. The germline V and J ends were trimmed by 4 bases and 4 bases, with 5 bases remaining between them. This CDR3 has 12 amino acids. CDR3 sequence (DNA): TGTGCCAGCAGTTACTTTAATCAGCCCCAGCATTTT. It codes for CASSYFNQPQHF.

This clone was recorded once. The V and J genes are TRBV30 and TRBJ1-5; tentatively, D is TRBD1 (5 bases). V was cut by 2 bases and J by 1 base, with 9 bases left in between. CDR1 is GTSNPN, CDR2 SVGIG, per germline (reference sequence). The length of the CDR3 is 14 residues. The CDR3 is CAWSKTASNQPQHF. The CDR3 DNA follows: TGTGCCTGGAGTAAGACAGCGAGCAATCAGCCCCAGCATTTT. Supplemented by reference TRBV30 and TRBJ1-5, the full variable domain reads SQTIHQWPATLVQPVGSPLSLECTVEGTSNPNLYWYRQAAGRGLQLLFYSVGIGQISSEVPQNLSASRPQDRQFILSSKKLLLSDSGFYLCAWSKTASNQPQHFGDGTRLSIL.

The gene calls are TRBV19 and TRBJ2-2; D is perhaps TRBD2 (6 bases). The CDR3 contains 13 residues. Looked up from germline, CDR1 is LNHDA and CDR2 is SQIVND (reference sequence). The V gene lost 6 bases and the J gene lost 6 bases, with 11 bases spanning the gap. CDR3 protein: CASSILASGELFF. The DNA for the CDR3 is TGTGCCAGTAGCATACTAGCATCCGGGGAGCTGTTTTTT.

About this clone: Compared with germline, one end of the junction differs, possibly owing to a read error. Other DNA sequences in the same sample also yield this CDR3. CDR3 sequence reads: CATSRGDRVGNTEAFF. The CDR3, as DNA: TGTGCCACCAGCAGAGGGGACAGGGTAGGGAACACTGAAGCTTTCTTC. V usage is TRBV15 and J usage is TRBJ1-1, with TRBD1 matching over 9 bases. This CDR3 comprises 16 residues. The V gene's germline CDR1 is LNHNV and CDR2 YYDKDF (reference sequence).

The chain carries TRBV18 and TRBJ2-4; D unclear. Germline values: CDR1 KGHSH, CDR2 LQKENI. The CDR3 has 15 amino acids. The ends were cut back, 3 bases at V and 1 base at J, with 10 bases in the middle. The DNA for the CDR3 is TGTGCCAGCTCACCTATGACTGACGCCAAAAACATTCAGTACTTC. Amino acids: CASSPMTDAKNIQYF.